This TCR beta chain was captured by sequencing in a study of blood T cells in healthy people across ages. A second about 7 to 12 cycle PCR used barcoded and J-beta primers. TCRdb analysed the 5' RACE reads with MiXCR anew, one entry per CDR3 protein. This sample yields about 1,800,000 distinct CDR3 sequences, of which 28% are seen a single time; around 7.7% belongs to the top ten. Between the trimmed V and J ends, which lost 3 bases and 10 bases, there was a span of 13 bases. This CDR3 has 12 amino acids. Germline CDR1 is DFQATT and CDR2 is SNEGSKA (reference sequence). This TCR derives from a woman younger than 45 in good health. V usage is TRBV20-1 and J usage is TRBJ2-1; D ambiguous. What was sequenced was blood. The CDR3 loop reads CSASARVTEQFF. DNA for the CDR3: TGCAGTGCTAGTGCCCGAGTTACCGAGCAGTTCTTC.